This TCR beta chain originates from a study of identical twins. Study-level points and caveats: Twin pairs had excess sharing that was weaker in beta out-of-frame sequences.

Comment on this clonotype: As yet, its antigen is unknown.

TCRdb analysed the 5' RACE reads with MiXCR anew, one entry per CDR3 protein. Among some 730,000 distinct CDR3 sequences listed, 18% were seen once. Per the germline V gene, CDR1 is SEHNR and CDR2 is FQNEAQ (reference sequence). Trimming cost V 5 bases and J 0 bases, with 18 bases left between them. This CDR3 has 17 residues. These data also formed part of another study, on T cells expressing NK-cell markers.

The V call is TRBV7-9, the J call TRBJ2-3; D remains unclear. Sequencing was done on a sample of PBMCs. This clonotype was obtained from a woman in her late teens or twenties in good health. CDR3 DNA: TGTGCCAGCAGCCGCTTCAAAAGGCTACTCAGCACAGATACGCAGTATTTT. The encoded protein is CASSRFKRLLSTDTQYF.